These 27 T cell receptor beta chains were all obtained from the same sample, sequenced in a study of blood T cells in healthy people across ages. A sample-barcoded 5' primer and a J-beta primer mix were used in a second PCR of about 6 to 11 cycles. TCRdb itself ran the 5' RACE reads through MiXCR, one entry per CDR3 protein. In the table there are around 1,900,000 distinct CDR3 sequences, roughly 43% of which are singletons. Sequencing used blood. The receptor source for this set is a human donor in good health.

A few counts support this clonotype. This chain links TRBV28 with TRBJ2-7; 7 nucleotides line up with TRBD1. V dropped 8 bases and J dropped 4; count of bases not matched to a gene: 8. This CDR3 comprises 13 residues. The germline V gene has CDR1 MDHEN and CDR2 SYDVKM. The CDR3 here is CASLDRAEYEQYF. CDR3 nucleotide sequence: TGTGCCAGCCTCGACAGGGCGGAGTACGAGCAGTACTTC.

CDR3 sequence (DNA): TGTGCCAGCAGTTCCGCGACAGGCATCCCCCTGAGGGAGACCCAGTACTTC. It translates to CASSSATGIPLRETQYF. V and J are TRBV6-2 or TRBV6-3 and TRBJ2-7; TRBD1 might be the D (6 bases). The DNA matches TRBJ2-5 better at its end, which makes the J call doubtful. The germline gives CDR1 MNHEY, CDR2 SVGEGT. This CDR3 has 17 amino acids.

The J gene is TRBJ2-5, the V gene TRBV7-2, with 9 bases fitting TRBD2. This CDR3 has 13 amino acids. The ends lost 4 bases at V and 5 bases at J; junction bases unmatched: 2. Germline lookup yields CDR1 SGHTA and CDR2 FQGNSA. CDR3 loop: CASSWTSAETQYF. Written as DNA, the CDR3 is TGTGCCAGCAGCTGGACTAGCGCGGAGACCCAGTACTTC.

The chain links TRBV5-1 to TRBJ1-4, with D tentatively TRBD1 (5 bases). CDR3 length: 16 residues. Germline CDR1 reads SGHRS; CDR2 reads YFSETQ. With 4 bases removed from V and 10 bases from J, the gap between germline ends came to 23 bases. The CDR3: CASSPGTSDGVGKLFF. CDR3 DNA: TGCGCCAGCAGCCCCGGGACTTCTGATGGAGTTGGAAAACTGTTTTTT. Drawing the rest from reference TRBV5-1 and TRBJ1-4, the complete variable domain is KAGVTQTPRYLIKTRGQQVTLSCSPISGHRSVSWYQQTPGQGLQFLFEYFSETQRNKGNFPGRFSGRQFSNSRSEMNVSTLELGDSALYLCASSPGTSDGVGKLFFGSGTQLSVL.

A few counts support this clonotype. The rearrangement joins TRBV7-6 to TRBJ2-5, with D perhaps matching TRBD1 (6 bases). The CDR3 totals 14 residues. V lost 5 bases and J lost 1, with 11 bases in between. Germline V gene data show CDR1 as SGHVS and CDR2 as FNYEAQ. CDR3 loop: CASSPNRAQETQYF. The CDR3 DNA is TGTGCCAGCAGCCCAAACAGGGCCCAAGAGACCCAGTACTTC.

This chain links TRBV2 with TRBJ1-6, with D possibly TRBD1 on 5 matching bases. This CDR3 is built from 12 residues. V was cut by 4 bases and J by 11 bases, with 9 bases left in between. Looked up from germline, CDR1 is SNHLY and CDR2 is FYNNEI. CDR3 in DNA: TGTGCCAGCAGTGTAAGGGGAGCACCCCTCCACTTT. Its protein is CASSVRGAPLHF.

The V call is TRBV28, the J call TRBJ2-1; a weak D match, TRBD2 (6 bases). From germline, CDR1 is MDHEN and CDR2 SYDVKM. V gave up 6 bases and J gave up 5 bases, with 11 bases separating them. This CDR3 has 13 amino acids. The DNA for the CDR3 is TGTGCCAGCAGATGGGGGGTGGACAATGAGCAGTTCTTC. Translation: CASRWGVDNEQFF.

The chain recombines TRBV28 with TRBJ2-5; no clear D gene. Germline CDR1 reads MDHEN; CDR2 reads SYDVKM. Trimming removed 6 bases from V and 2 bases from J, with 10 bases in between. CDR3 length equals 13 residues. CDR3 nucleotide sequence: TGTGCCAGCAGAGTCGCCAGTCAAGAGACCCAGTACTTC. Its protein is CASRVASQETQYF.

This chain uses TRBV20-1 with TRBJ1-2; perhaps TRBD1 as D (5 bases). In germline, CDR1 is DFQATT, CDR2 SNEGSKA (reference sequence). Trimming took off 3 bases at V and 3 bases at J, with 11 bases between the two ends. The length of the CDR3 is 13 residues. The CDR3 DNA follows: TGCAGTGCTAGCTACGACAGCCACTATGGCTACACCTTC. Translating gives CSASYDSHYGYTF.

The chain combines TRBV3-1 with TRBJ2-5, with 10 bases aligning to TRBD1. Trimming removed 8 bases from V and 7 bases from J; junction bases left unmatched: 13. The CDR3 contains 15 residues. Germline V lookup: CDR1 LGHDT, CDR2 YNNKEL (reference sequence). CDR3 DNA: TGTGCCAGCGGTTCCCGGGACAGGGGCCCTGGGACCCAGTACTTC. Translated, it gives CASGSRDRGPGTQYF.

V is TRBV7-2 and J is TRBJ2-2, with 9 bases that match TRBD2. Trimming took 5 bases from V and 0 from J; bases not matched to a gene: 4. The CDR3 extends over 16 amino acids. Germline V gene lookup returns CDR1 SGHTA and CDR2 FQGNSA. The chain's CDR3 is CASSPSGAANTGELFF. The CDR3 nucleotides are TGTGCCAGCAGCCCTAGCGGGGCCGCGAACACCGGGGAGCTGTTTTTT. Variable domain in full (rest from reference TRBV7-2 and TRBJ2-2): GAGVSQSPSNKVTEKGKDVELRCDPISGHTALYWYRQSLGQGLEFLIYFQGNSAPDKSGLPSDRFSAERTGGSVSTLTIQRTQQEDSAVYLCASSPSGAANTGELFFGEGSRLTVL.

This clonotype was seen only a few times. This rearrangement joins TRBV12-3 or TRBV12-4 to TRBJ1-6; D perhaps matches TRBD1 (5 bases). V shed 3 bases and J shed 9 bases, with 12 bases lying between them. The CDR3 runs 14 residues. CDR3 in DNA: TGTGCCAGCAGTTTTACCCAGGGCGCTTCACCCCTCCACTTT. Its translation is CASSFTQGASPLHF.

The chain joins TRBV20-1 to TRBJ2-5; 8 bases are a match to TRBD2. The V segment lost 6 bases and the J segment 5 bases; nucleotides outside the gene matches: 14. CDR1 is DFQATT, CDR2 SNEGSKA, per germline (reference sequence). This CDR3 has 15 residues. The CDR3 bases are TGCAGTGCGGAGGATCGGGGGGGCCGCAGGGAGACCCAGTACTTC. Protein product: CSAEDRGGRRETQYF.

Here the CDR3 reads CSAVGQESYNEQYF. The DNA of the CDR3 is TGCAGTGCTGTGGGACAGGAGTCCTACAATGAGCAGTACTTC. J is TRBJ2-1 and V is TRBV20-1; 8 nucleotides match TRBD1. The end of the DNA is better explained by TRBJ2-7, so the J call may be wrong. The CDR3 consists of 14 residues. Germline-derived CDR1 and CDR2 are DFQATT and SNEGSKA (reference sequence).

The V and J genes are TRBV7-2 and TRBJ2-4; 11 bases align to TRBD1. The CDR3 totals 14 residues. CDR1 is SGHTA, CDR2 FQGNSA, per germline. The trim removed 4 bases at V and 13 bases at J, leaving 9 bases unmatched. The CDR3 nucleotides read TGTGCCAGCAGCTCGCGGACAGGGGGCGAAGAGCAGTACTTC. This sequence encodes CASSSRTGGEEQYF. Full variable domain (outside the CDR3, taken from reference TRBV7-2 and TRBJ2-4): GAGVSQSPSNKVTEKGKDVELRCDPISGHTALYWYRQSLGQGLEFLIYFQGNSAPDKSGLPSDRFSAERTGGSVSTLTIQRTQQEDSAVYLCASSSRTGGEEQYFGAGTRLSVL.

This clonotype occurred a few times. This rearrangement joins TRBV24-1 to TRBJ2-5, with D perhaps TRBD2 (5 bases). The CDR3 contains 13 residues. Germline CDR1 KGHDR, CDR2 SFDVKD. Trimming took 5 bases from V and 1 from J, leaving 7 bases between them. Here the CDR3 DNA reads TGTGCCACCAGTGTAGAGGGCCAAGAGACCCAGTACTTC. It specifies CATSVEGQETQYF.

The V gene is TRBV4-3, the J gene TRBJ2-1, with D unclear. Trimming shortened V by 10 bases and J by 0 bases, and 16 bases separated the two germline ends. The CDR3 sequence is 15 residues long. Per the germline V gene, CDR1 is LGHNA and CDR2 is YSLEER. CDR3 loop: CATSVDLSSYNEQFF. The CDR3 DNA reads as TGCGCCACCTCGGTGGACCTGAGCTCCTACAATGAGCAGTTCTTC.

The table lists this clonotype with a few counts. The gene calls are TRBV6-2 or TRBV6-3 and TRBJ2-1, with D perhaps being TRBD1 or TRBD2 (5 bases each). The V gene's germline CDR1 is MNHEY and CDR2 SVGEGT. Trimming pared 5 bases from V and 8 bases from J, leaving 19 bases between. CDR3 size: 15 residues. This CDR3 is CASSQGPTLGYEQFF. The CDR3 coding sequence is TGTGCCAGCAGTCAGGGACCTACGCTCGGATATGAGCAGTTCTTC.

The gene calls are TRBV7-2 and TRBJ2-4, with 10 bases fitting TRBD2. The DNA end is a closer match to TRBJ2-7, so the J assignment may be wrong. Germline lookup yields CDR1 SGHTA and CDR2 FQGNSA. The CDR3 extends over 16 amino acids. The CDR3 DNA reads as TGTGCCAGCAGCTTAGTGGAACTAGCGGGGACCTACGAGCAGTACTTC. Translating gives CASSLVELAGTYEQYF.

V usage is TRBV4-3 and J usage is TRBJ1-2; 8 bases agree with TRBD1. Germline V gene data show CDR1 as LGHNA and CDR2 as YSLEER. The junction had 20 bases not matched to a gene; V was cut back by 0 bases and J by 8 bases. The CDR3 runs 19 residues. CDR3 sequence reads: CASSQDVGGRTGRTRGYTF. Here the CDR3 DNA reads TGCGCCAGCAGCCAAGATGTAGGTGGCAGGACAGGGAGGACGAGGGGCTACACCTTC.

The CDR3 DNA reads as TGTGCCAGCAGCCAAGAGAGGAGGAGGGCCAAAAACATTCAGTACTTC. Encoded protein: CASSQERRRAKNIQYF. The chain joins TRBV3-1 to TRBJ2-4; the D gene is possibly TRBD2 (5 bases). The V gene's germline CDR1 is LGHDT and CDR2 YNNKEL (reference sequence). This CDR3 region has 16 residues. V shed 0 bases and J shed 1 base, with 10 bases lying between them.

This clonotype was detected only a few times. The gene calls are TRBV7-9 and TRBJ2-7; TRBD2 might be the D (6 bases). Germline CDR1 reads SEHNR; CDR2 reads FQNEAQ (reference sequence). CDR3 length: 14 residues. Between the trimmed V and J ends, which lost 3 bases and 2 bases, there was a span of 11 bases. The CDR3 region has the DNA TGTGCCAGCAGCTTGGAGGGGACCCCCTACGAGCAGTACTTC. Residues: CASSLEGTPYEQYF.

As for this clonotype: At one end the junction does not follow the germline gene, possibly because of a read error. The chain has TRBV12-3 or TRBV12-4 and TRBJ2-5; the D gene is possibly TRBD1 (5 bases). This CDR3 contains 15 residues. For the CDR3, the DNA is TGTGCTAGCAGCCTCGGGTACAGGCCGGGAGAGACCCAGTACTTC. This translates into CASSLGYRPGETQYF.

The J gene is TRBJ1-1, the V gene TRBV27, with D possibly matching TRBD1 (6 bases). With 5 bases removed from V and 5 bases from J, the gap between germline ends came to 12 bases. Germline V gene lookup returns CDR1 MNHEY and CDR2 SMNVEV (reference sequence). This CDR3 spans 13 amino acids. The CDR3 loop reads CASSKTGQTEAFF. CDR3 coding DNA: TGTGCCAGCAGTAAGACAGGTCAGACTGAAGCTTTCTTT.

The chain joins TRBV9 to TRBJ2-1, with unresolved D. V dropped 3 bases and J dropped 6 bases, with 10 bases sitting between them. The CDR3 sequence is 13 residues long. The germline CDR1 and CDR2 sequences are SGDLS and YYNGEE. The chain's CDR3 is CASSGSSGNEQFF. The CDR3 nucleotides are TGTGCCAGCAGCGGATCGTCCGGCAATGAGCAGTTCTTC.

This clonotype was counted at least ten times. The chain employs TRBV6-4 and TRBJ2-1; D not certain. The CDR3 has 15 residues. In germline, CDR1 is MRHNA, CDR2 SNTAGT. The V gene lost 3 bases and the J gene lost 1 base, with 10 bases spanning the gap. The CDR3 reads CASSEEGDSYNEQFF. The CDR3 bases are TGTGCCAGCAGTGAAGAAGGTGATTCCTACAATGAGCAGTTCTTC.

The rearrangement uses TRBV4-2 and TRBJ2-1; 9 nucleotides match TRBD2. In germline, CDR1 is LGHNA, CDR2 YNFKEQ. This CDR3 spans 20 amino acids. V shed 1 base and J 7 bases; nucleotides not matched to a gene: 20. The CDR3 coding sequence is TGTGCCAGCAGCCAAGGAGTGGTTAGCGGGGGCGGGTCTTTTGGTAATGAGCAGTTCTTC. Translation: CASSQGVVSGGGSFGNEQFF.